The entry below gives a single T cell receptor beta chain sequence along with its context. Its antigen remains unknown. The CDR3 extends over 14 amino acids. V was clipped by 7 bases and J by 1 base, with 14 bases between them. Germline V CDR1 and CDR2: SGHKS, YYEKEE (reference sequence). The PCR was carried out with 60 Vbeta primers and 13 Jbeta primers. The table came from immunoSEQ multiplex PCR; TCRdb's copy has only in-frame clones and leaves some out. Here the sample table reports 150,000 to 250,000 clones. This sample was included in a study of cytomegalovirus exposure and HLA in healthy donors. Findings and caveats of the study: Many donors carried some public TCRs, although rarity characterized most TCR sequences. TRBV6-2, TRBV6-3 and some other V segments were unresolvable in 87-base-pair reads. There were around 160 TCR beta chains listed as cytomegalovirus-associated.

The sequenced sample consisted of PBMCs. The receptor's source is a boy between 10 and 17 years old in good health and CMV-seronegative. This chain uses TRBV5-5 with TRBJ1-2, with a possible D match to TRBD1 (6 bases). The CDR3 coding sequence is TGTGCCAGCGGGCTACAGGGAGTTAACTATGGCTACACCTTC. This codes for CASGLQGVNYGYTF.